What follows describes a single TCR beta chain. Its antigen target is currently unknown. A much bigger clone sits one base away, suggesting this may be a read error. Library method: PCR. For sequencing, an Illumina HiSeq 2500 was employed. To reduce PCR and sequencing biases, unique molecular identifiers were built into the TCR beta cDNA libraries. Per 1 to 10 million input T cells, around 500,000 cDNA molecules were obtained, such that each molecule approximated one T cell. The patient libraries were prepared and sequenced with the same protocol used for the earlier healthy control dataset. Samples belonging to the same batch were prepared together, multiplexed and sequenced on a shared HiSeq lane. As for the original processing: Raw barcoded reads were processed with MIGEC, and single-read molecular identifier groups were discarded before consensus assembly and CDR3 extraction. Clonotype tables were post-analysed with VDJtools, and diversity was normalized by down-sampling all datasets to the smallest sample size. Repertoire overlap clustering matched CDR3 amino acid but not nucleotide sequences to correct batch-related cross-sample contamination. TCRdb trimmed the raw reads at Q25, called clones with MiXCR and kept productive beta chains. Identical CDR3 protein sequences are pooled into one entry, listed with their most common genes and DNA. The V and J calls were not made by the authors but by TCRdb's processing. The sample table holds approximately 250,000 distinct CDR3 sequences, of which just over 35% were seen once. The top ten clones comprise 4% to 5.5% of the sample.

The sample is drawn from a study of post-analysis software for immune sequencing data (dated by TCRdb to 2013 to 2016). Context from the whole study: Recorded disease courses included relapsing-remitting, secondary progressive and progressive-relapsing multiple sclerosis, with some patients lacking subtype annotation. A subset of samples was prepared in parallel using single-end sample barcoding, then pooled and co-amplified after Illumina adapter ligation. The multiple sclerosis patient repertoires were compared with some twelve previously published healthy control repertoires from donors aged roughly 6 to 25 years. The paper as a whole reports these results and caveats: Four to six TRBV segments, including TRBV5-6, TRBV5-1 and TRBV20-1, were significantly more frequent in patients than controls. Direct clustering with F measure showed strong co-clustering of samples prepared in the same batch, prompting a batch-effect correction. The control group was slightly older than the multiple sclerosis patient group. Compared with controls, multiple sclerosis patients had significantly lower normalized Chao1 diversity, a finding suggesting substantial peripheral T-cell clonal expansion.

The CDR3 contains 14 residues, cysteine and phenylalanine counted. Only the CDR3 portion is preserved as DNA: 42 bases, with reading frame beginning at the first base. The V end loses 5 bases and the J end loses 6 bases, and a stretch of 15 bases separates them. TCR beta repertoires were profiled from peripheral blood of roughly 13 young patients with multiple sclerosis to demonstrate the VDJtools post-analysis software. Multiple sclerosis patients were children and adolescents aged roughly 6 to 17 years. This clonotype was sampled from a girl between 10 and 17 years old with multiple sclerosis. This chain joins TRBV12-3 or TRBV12-4 to TRBJ2-3; confidence is insufficient to name the D gene. The sample comprised blood. At the DNA level, the sequence is TGTGCCAGCAGTCCTCAAGGATCGTGCGATACGCAGTATTTT. This translates into CASSPQGSCDTQYF.